The clone carrying this TCR beta chain was counted a single time. Irradiated stimulators labeled with violet dye, approximately 200,000 in number, were plated with approximately 200,000 CFSE-labeled responders. Responder cells that were proliferating and CFSE-low, both CD3+CD4+ and CD3+CD8+, were sorted after the reaction. Produced via immunoSEQ multiplex PCR; TCRdb's table is partial and in-frame only. The sample has 15,000 to 20,000 clones, around 35% seen once. The source of the sample is a study of graft-versus-host responses after intestinal transplantation. In the study overall: Tacrolimus plus steroids were given to all recipients for approximately 3 years, preceded by anti-thymocyte globulin induction. Study-wide points: Detected in recipient marrow were GvH clones, some of which were first observed in ileum or blood.

Trimming pared 2 bases from V and 0 bases from J, leaving 5 bases between. Germline assignment: CDR1 MNHNY and CDR2 SVGAGI (reference sequence). The CDR3 sequence is 13 residues long. Specimen: alloreactive CD4+ T cells from a mixed lymphocyte reaction culture, collected before transplantation. Subset in this sample: CFSE-low proliferating T cells sorted from roughly 6-day pre-transplant mixed lymphocyte reaction (GvH or HvG direction). The chain couples TRBV6-6 to TRBJ2-7; no firm D call. The source of this sequence is a human patient who was an organ donor for intestinal transplantation. The CDR3 DNA reads as TGTGCCAGCAGTTACCCTGTCTCCTACGAGCAGTACTTC. As protein: CASSYPVSYEQYF.